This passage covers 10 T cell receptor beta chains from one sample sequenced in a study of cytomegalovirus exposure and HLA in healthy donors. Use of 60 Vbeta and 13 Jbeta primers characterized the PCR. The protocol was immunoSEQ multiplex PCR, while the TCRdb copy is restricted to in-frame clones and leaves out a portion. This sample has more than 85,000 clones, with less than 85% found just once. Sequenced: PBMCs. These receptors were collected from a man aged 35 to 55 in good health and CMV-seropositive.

The CDR3 here is CASSQDTGGAADTQYF. CDR3 coding DNA: TGCGCCAGCAGCCAAGACACGGGGGGAGCGGCAGATACGCAGTATTTT. This chain uses TRBV4-1 with TRBJ2-3; the match to TRBD2 covers 7 bases. CDR1 is MGHRA, CDR2 YSYEKL, per germline. J gave up 4 bases and V 0 bases, and 7 bases lay outside the gene matches. The CDR3 runs to 16 residues.

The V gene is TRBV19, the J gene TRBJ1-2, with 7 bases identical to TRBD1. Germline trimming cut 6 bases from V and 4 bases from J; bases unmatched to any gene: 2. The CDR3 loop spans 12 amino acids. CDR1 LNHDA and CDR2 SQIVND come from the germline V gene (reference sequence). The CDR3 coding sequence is TGTGCCAGTAGCGGACAGGCCTATGGCTACACCTTC. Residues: CASSGQAYGYTF.

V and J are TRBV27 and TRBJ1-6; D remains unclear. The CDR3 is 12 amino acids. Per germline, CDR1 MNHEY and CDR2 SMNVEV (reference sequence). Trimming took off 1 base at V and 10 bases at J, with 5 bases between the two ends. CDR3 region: CASSLLGSPLHF. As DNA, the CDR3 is TGTGCCAGCAGTTTATTGGGCTCACCCCTCCACTTT.

The CDR3: CASSLFFHEQYF. Here the CDR3 DNA reads TGTGCCAGCAGCTTATTCTTCCACGAGCAGTACTTC. This chain joins TRBV7-8 and TRBJ2-7; D remains ambiguous. Germline V gene lookup returns CDR1 SGHVS and CDR2 FQNEAQ. The CDR3 has 12 residues. Between the trimmed V and J ends, which lost 2 bases and 5 bases, there was a span of 7 bases.

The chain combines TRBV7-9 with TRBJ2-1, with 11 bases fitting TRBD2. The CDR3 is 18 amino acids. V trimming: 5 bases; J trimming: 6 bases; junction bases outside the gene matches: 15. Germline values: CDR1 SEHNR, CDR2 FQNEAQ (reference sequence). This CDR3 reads CASSPPDGSGGARNEQFF. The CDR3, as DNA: TGTGCCAGCAGCCCCCCCGATGGTAGCGGGGGGGCCCGCAATGAGCAGTTCTTC. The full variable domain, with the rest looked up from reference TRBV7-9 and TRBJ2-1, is DTGVSQNPRHKITKRGQNVTFRCDPISEHNRLYWYRQTLGQGPEFLTYFQNEAQLEKSRLLSDRFSAERPKGSFSTLEIQRTEQGDSAMYLCASSPPDGSGGARNEQFFGPGTRLTVL.

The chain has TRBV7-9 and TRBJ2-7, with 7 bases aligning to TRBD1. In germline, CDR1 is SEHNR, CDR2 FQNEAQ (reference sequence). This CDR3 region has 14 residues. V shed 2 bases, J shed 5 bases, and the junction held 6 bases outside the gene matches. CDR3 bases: TGTGCCAGCAGCTTAAGGGGGCAAAGGAACGAGCAGTACTTC. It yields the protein CASSLRGQRNEQYF. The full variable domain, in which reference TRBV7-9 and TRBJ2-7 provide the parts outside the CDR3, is DTGVSQNPRHKITKRGQNVTFRCDPISEHNRLYWYRQTLGQGPEFLTYFQNEAQLEKSRLLSDRFSAERPKGSFSTLEIQRTEQGDSAMYLCASSLRGQRNEQYFGPGTRLTVT.

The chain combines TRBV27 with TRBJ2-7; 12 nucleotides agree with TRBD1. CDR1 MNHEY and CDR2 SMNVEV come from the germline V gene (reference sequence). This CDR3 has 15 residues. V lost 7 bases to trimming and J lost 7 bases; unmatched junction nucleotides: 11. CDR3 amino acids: CASTAGTGGKGEQYF. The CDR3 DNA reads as TGTGCCAGCACTGCGGGGACAGGGGGCAAGGGAGAGCAGTACTTC.

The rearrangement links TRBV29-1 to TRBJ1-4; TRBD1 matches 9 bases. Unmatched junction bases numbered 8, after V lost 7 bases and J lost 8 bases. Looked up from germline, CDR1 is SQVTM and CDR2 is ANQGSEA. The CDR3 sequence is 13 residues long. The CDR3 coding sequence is TGCAGCGCCATACAGGGGGCAGGGGAAAAACTGTTTTTT. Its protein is CSAIQGAGEKLFF.

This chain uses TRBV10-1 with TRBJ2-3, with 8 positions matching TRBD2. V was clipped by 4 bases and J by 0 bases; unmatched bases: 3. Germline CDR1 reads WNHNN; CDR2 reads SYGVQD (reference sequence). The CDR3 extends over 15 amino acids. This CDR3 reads CASSGASGSTDTQYF. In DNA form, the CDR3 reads TGCGCCAGCAGTGGGGCTAGCGGGAGCACAGATACGCAGTATTTT.

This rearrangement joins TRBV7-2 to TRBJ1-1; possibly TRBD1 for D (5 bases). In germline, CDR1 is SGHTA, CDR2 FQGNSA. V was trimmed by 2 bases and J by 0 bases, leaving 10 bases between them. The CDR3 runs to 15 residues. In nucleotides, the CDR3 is TGTGCCAGCAGCTTAATCGGGGGTATGAACACTGAAGCTTTCTTT. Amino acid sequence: CASSLIGGMNTEAFF.